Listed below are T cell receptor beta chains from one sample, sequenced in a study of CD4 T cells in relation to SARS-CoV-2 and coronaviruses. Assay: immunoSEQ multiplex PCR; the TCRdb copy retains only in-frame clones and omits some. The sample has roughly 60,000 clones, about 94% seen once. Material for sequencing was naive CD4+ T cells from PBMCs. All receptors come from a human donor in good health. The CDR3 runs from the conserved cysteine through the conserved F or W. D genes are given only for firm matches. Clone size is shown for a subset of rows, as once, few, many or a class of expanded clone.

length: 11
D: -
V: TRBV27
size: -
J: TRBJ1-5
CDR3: CASGIGQPQHF
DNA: TGTGCCAGCGGGATAGGTCAGCCCCAGCATTTT

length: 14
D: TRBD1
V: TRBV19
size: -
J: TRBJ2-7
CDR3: CASSMGDRVNEQYF
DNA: TGTGCCAGTAGTATGGGGGACAGGGTGAACGAGCAGTACTTC

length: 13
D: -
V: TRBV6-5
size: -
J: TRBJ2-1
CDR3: CASFGGPYNEQFF
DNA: TGTGCCAGCTTTGGGGGGCCCTACAATGAGCAGTTCTTC

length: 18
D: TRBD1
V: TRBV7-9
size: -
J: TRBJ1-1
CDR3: CASSLSGQGRHSNTEAFF
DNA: TGTGCCAGCAGCTTATCCGGACAGGGGCGCCACTCGAACACTGAAGCTTTCTTT

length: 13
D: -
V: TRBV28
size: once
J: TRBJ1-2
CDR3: CASSAPPPYGYTF
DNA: TGTGCCAGCAGTGCCCCGCCTCCATATGGCTACACCTTC

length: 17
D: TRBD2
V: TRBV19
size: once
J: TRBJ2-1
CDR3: CASSLGTSGVTYNEQFF
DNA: TGTGCCAGTAGTCTTGGGACTAGCGGGGTGACCTACAATGAGCAGTTCTTC

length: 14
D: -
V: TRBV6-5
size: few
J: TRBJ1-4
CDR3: CASSSPGGPGKLFF
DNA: TGTGCCAGCAGTTCCCCAGGCGGTCCCGGAAAACTGTTTTTT

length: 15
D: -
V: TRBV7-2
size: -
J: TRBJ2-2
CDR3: CASSLEGAGAGELFF
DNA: TGTGCCAGCAGCTTAGAAGGGGCCGGGGCCGGGGAGCTGTTTTTT

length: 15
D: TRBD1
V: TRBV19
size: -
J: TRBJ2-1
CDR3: CASSLGQGRYNEQFF
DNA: TGTGCCAGTAGTCTTGGACAGGGGCGCTACAATGAGCAGTTCTTC

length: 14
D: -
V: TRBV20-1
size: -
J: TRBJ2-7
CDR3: CSASPGDGSYEQYF
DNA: TGCAGTGCTAGTCCTGGGGACGGATCCTACGAGCAGTACTTC

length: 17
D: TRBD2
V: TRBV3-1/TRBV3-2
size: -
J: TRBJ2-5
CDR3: CASSQIRGREWEETQYF
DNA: TGTGCCAGCAGCCAAATACGTGGGAGGGAGTGGGAAGAGACCCAGTACTTC

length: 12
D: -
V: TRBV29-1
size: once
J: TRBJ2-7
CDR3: CSVAGVAYEQYF
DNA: TGCAGCGTTGCTGGGGTGGCCTACGAGCAGTACTTC

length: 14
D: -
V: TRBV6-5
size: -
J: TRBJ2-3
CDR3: CASINVPERDTQYF
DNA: TGTGCCAGCATAAACGTGCCCGAGAGAGATACGCAGTATTTT

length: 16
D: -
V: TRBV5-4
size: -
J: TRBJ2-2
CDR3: CASSPRGTPNTGELFF
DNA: TGTGCCAGCAGCCCGAGGGGGACACCGAACACCGGGGAGCTGTTTTTT

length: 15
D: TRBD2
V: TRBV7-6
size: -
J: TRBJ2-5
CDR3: CASSVAGTSGETQYF
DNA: TGTGCCAGCAGCGTTGCCGGGACTAGCGGGGAGACCCAGTACTTC

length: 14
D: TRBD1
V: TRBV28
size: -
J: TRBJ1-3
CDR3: CASRSGGSGNTIYF
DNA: TGTGCCAGCAGATCAGGGGGTTCTGGAAACACCATATATTTT

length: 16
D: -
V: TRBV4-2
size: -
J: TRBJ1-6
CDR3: CASSQEPVPTRSPLHF
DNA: TGTGCCAGCAGCCAAGAGCCGGTCCCAACTCGCTCACCCCTCCACTTT

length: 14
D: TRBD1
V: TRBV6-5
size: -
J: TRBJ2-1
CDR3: CASSPGTGGNEQFF
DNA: TGTGCCAGCAGCCCCGGGACAGGGGGGAATGAGCAGTTCTTC

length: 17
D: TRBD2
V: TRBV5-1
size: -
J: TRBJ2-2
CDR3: CASSSRRLGGSTGELFF
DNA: TGCGCCAGCAGCTCTCGTCGACTGGGAGGGTCCACCGGGGAGCTGTTTTTT

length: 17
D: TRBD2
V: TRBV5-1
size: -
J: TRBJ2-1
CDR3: CASSLVSAGASNNEQFF
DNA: TGCGCCAGCAGCTTGGTTTCGGCGGGAGCATCAAACAATGAGCAGTTCTTC

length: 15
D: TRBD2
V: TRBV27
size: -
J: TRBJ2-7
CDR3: CASRQTRLAINEQYF
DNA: TGTGCCAGCAGACAAACCAGACTAGCGATAAACGAGCAGTACTTC

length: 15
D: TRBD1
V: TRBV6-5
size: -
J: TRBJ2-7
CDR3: CASSAPGQGLYEQYF
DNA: TGTGCCAGCAGCGCCCCGGGACAGGGATTGTACGAGCAGTACTTC

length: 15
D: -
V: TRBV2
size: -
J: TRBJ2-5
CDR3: CASSEQGRGRETQYF
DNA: TGTGCCAGCAGTGAACAGGGCAGGGGTAGGGAGACCCAGTACTTC

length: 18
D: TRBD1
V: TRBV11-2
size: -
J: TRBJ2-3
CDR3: CASSLGSGQGRSADTQYF
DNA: TGTGCCAGCAGCTTAGGATCTGGACAGGGGCGCAGCGCAGATACGCAGTATTTT

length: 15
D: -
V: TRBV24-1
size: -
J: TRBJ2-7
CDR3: CATSDLGWSSYEQYF
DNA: TGTGCCACCAGTGATTTAGGCTGGAGCTCCTACGAGCAGTACTTC

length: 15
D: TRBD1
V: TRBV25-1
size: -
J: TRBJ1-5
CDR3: CASSERGQGMQPQHF
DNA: TGTGCCAGCAGTGAACGGGGACAGGGGATGCAGCCCCAGCATTTT

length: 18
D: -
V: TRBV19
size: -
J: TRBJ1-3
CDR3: CASSIGDGNPSSGNTIYF
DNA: TGTGCCAGTAGTATTGGGGACGGGAACCCAAGCTCTGGAAACACCATATATTTT

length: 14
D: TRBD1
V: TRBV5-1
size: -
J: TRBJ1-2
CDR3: CASSSSGQGEGYTF
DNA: TGCGCCAGCAGCTCCTCAGGACAGGGCGAAGGCTACACCTTC

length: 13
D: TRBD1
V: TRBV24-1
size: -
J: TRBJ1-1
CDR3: CATVDRESTEAFF
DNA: TGTGCCACCGTAGACAGGGAAAGCACTGAAGCTTTCTTT

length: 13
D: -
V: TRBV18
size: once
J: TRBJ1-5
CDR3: CASSGGSNQPQHF
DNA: TGTGCCAGCTCAGGGGGCAGCAATCAGCCCCAGCATTTT

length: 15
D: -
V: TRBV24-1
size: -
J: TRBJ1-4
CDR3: CATSDSRGRDEKLFF
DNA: TGTGCCACCAGTGATTCCCGGGGGCGCGATGAAAAACTGTTTTTT

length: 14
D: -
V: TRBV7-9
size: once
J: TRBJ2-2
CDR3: CASSFARDTGELFF
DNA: TGTGCCAGCAGCTTCGCTAGGGACACCGGGGAGCTGTTTTTT

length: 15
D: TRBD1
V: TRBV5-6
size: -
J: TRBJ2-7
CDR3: CASSRAGQGQNEQYF
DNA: TGTGCCAGCAGCCGCGCGGGACAGGGGCAAAACGAGCAGTACTTC

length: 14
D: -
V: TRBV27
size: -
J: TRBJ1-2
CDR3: CASSQIRNNYGYTF
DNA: TGTGCCAGCAGTCAGATCCGAAATAACTATGGCTACACCTTC

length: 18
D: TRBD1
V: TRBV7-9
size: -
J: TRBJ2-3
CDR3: CASSLSQLRDSYTDTQYF
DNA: TGTGCCAGCAGCTTATCCCAGCTGAGGGACAGCTATACAGATACGCAGTATTTT

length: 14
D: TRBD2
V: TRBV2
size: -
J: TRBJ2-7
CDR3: CASSERTSVYEQYF
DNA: TGTGCCAGCAGTGAGCGGACTAGCGTTTACGAGCAGTACTTC

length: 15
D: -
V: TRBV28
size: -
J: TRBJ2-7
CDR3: CASSSPQVGSYEQYF
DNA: TGTGCCAGCAGTTCTCCACAGGTAGGCTCCTACGAGCAGTACTTC

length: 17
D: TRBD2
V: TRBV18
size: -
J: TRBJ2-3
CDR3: CASSPRTGGLYTDTQYF
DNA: TGTGCCAGCTCACCGCGTACGGGAGGGCTCTACACAGATACGCAGTATTTT

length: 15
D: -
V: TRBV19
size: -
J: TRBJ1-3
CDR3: CASTTQGLPRNTIYF
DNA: TGTGCCAGCACTACTCAGGGGCTCCCACGAAACACCATATATTTT

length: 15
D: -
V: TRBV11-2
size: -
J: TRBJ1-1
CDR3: CASSWTLDSYTEAFF
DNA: TGTGCCAGCAGCTGGACCCTTGACAGCTACACTGAAGCTTTCTTT

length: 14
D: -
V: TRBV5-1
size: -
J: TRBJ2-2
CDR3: CASSLATNTGELFF
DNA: TGCGCCAGCAGCTTGGCGACGAACACCGGGGAGCTGTTTTTT